The 15 T cell receptor beta chains listed next were all sequenced from one sample in a study of blood T cell repertoires in COVID-19 (dated by TCRdb to the early 2020s). Preparation of the library involved the immunoSEQ multiplex PCR assay. This immuneACCESS table, as held by TCRdb, lists in-frame sequences with V and J called but not all clones. Of the missing ones, under half trace to an unresolved V gene in checked studies; the others have no known cause. The sample table shows fewer than 55,000 clones, and approximately 81% are seen once. 20% to 25% of the sample is in the top ten clones. The sequenced sample was peripheral blood. Every receptor here comes from a woman at least 80 years old with COVID-19, enrolled during active disease.

The gene calls are TRBV10-1 and TRBJ1-5; D not certain. This CDR3 spans 12 amino acids. CDR1 and CDR2 from the germline V gene are WNHNN and SYGVQD (reference sequence). V lost 1 base and J 9 bases, leaving 7 bases between the germline ends. CDR3 residues: CASSEWTTPQHF. The CDR3 DNA reads TGCGCCAGCAGTGAGTGGACTACGCCCCAGCATTTT.

V gene TRBV7-9 combines with J gene TRBJ2-3; 10 nucleotides align to TRBD2. V dropped 2 bases and J dropped 10; count of bases not matched to a gene: 12. Germline CDR1 and CDR2: SEHNR and FQNEAQ (reference sequence). This CDR3 comprises 16 residues. The CDR3 sequence is CASSLQASGRSPPQYF. The CDR3 DNA reads TGTGCCAGCAGCTTACAAGCTAGCGGGAGAAGTCCACCGCAGTATTTT.

The chain is built from TRBV10-1 and TRBJ2-5, with D unresolved. V was shortened by 11 bases and J by 1 base, with 26 bases between the two germline ends. The CDR3 runs to 17 residues. CDR1 and CDR2 from the germline V gene are WNHNN and SYGVQD (reference sequence). This CDR3 reads CAPPPPRCGYSQETQYF. CDR3 nucleotide sequence: TGCGCCCCGCCCCCTCCTCGCTGCGGATACTCCCAAGAGACCCAGTACTTC.

The chain couples TRBV7-9 to TRBJ1-2; 10 bases are a match to TRBD1. The trim removed 1 base at V and 7 bases at J, leaving 3 bases unmatched. The germline gives CDR1 SEHNR, CDR2 FQNEAQ (reference sequence). The CDR3 spans 14 residues. The CDR3: CASSLGGTGAGYTF. CDR3 DNA sequence: TGTGCCAGCAGCTTAGGAGGGACAGGGGCTGGCTACACCTTC.

This chain links TRBV18 with TRBJ2-1; 7 bases agree with TRBD2. There are 14 residues in the CDR3. The trim removed 3 bases at V and 5 bases at J, leaving 4 bases unmatched. Germline assignment: CDR1 KGHSH and CDR2 LQKENI. For the CDR3, the DNA is TGTGCCAGCTCACCGTGGGACTATAACAATGAGCAGTTCTTC. Residues: CASSPWDYNNEQFF.

The chain has TRBV27 and TRBJ2-7, with 15 bases aligning to TRBD2. CDR1 and CDR2 from the germline V gene are MNHEY and SMNVEV (reference sequence). CDR3 length: 15 residues. V shed 6 bases and J 5 bases; nucleotides not matched to a gene: 5. This chain's CDR3 is CASSLGLAGGDEQYF. The CDR3 DNA reads as TGTGCCAGCAGCCTGGGACTAGCGGGAGGTGACGAGCAGTACTTC.

The V and J genes are TRBV2 and TRBJ1-2, with D possibly TRBD1 on 5 matching bases. The CDR3 is 17 amino acids. The germline gives CDR1 SNHLY, CDR2 FYNNEI. Trimming pared 5 bases from V and 2 bases from J, leaving 21 bases between. The CDR3: CASSLADPRQKNYGYTF. The CDR3, as DNA: TGTGCCAGCAGTCTCGCCGACCCCCGACAGAAAAACTATGGCTACACCTTC.

The genes are TRBV27 and TRBJ1-6; TRBD1 matches at 9 bases. The CDR3 has 17 residues. From germline, CDR1 is MNHEY and CDR2 SMNVEV (reference sequence). V shed 4 bases and J 5 bases; nucleotides not matched to a gene: 9. The CDR3 region has the DNA TGTGCCAGCAGTTCCTACAGGGGGCGCCGGGATAATTCACCCCTCCACTTT. It specifies CASSSYRGRRDNSPLHF.

There are a few counts of this clone. The chain couples TRBV27 to TRBJ2-2, with D unresolved. Trimming took off 6 bases at V and 5 bases at J, with 7 bases between the two ends. Looked up from germline, CDR1 is MNHEY and CDR2 is SMNVEV (reference sequence). This CDR3 has 12 residues. CDR3 amino acids: CASSRVTGELFF. The CDR3 bases are TGTGCCAGCAGCCGGGTGACCGGGGAGCTGTTTTTT.

The chain has TRBV10-3 and TRBJ2-7, with 10 bases identical to TRBD1. Germline trimming cut 4 bases from V and 3 bases from J; bases unmatched to any gene: 6. The CDR3 totals 15 residues. Germline assignment: CDR1 ENHRY and CDR2 SYGVKD. The DNA for the CDR3 is TGTGCCATCAGTGGCCCCGGACAGGGGGGCTACGAGCAGTACTTC. It encodes CAISGPGQGGYEQYF.

The chain is built from TRBV5-5 and TRBJ1-2, with D perhaps TRBD1 (6 bases). The CDR3 consists of 15 residues. CDR1 is SGHKS, CDR2 YYEKEE, per germline (reference sequence). The V and J ends lost 2 bases and 4 bases respectively, with 15 bases between them. This chain's CDR3 is CASSLGHLGGYGYTF. The CDR3 DNA sequence: TGTGCCAGCAGCTTAGGACACCTAGGGGGCTATGGCTACACCTTC.

The V gene is TRBV6-5, the J gene TRBJ2-7; the match to TRBD2 covers 13 bases. The CDR3 extends over 15 amino acids. Trimming removed 6 bases from V and 6 bases from J; junction bases left unmatched: 8. Per the germline V gene, CDR1 is MNHEY and CDR2 is SVGAGI. CDR3 loop: CASRSPGTSGTEQYF. The CDR3 region has the DNA TGTGCCAGCAGATCCCCCGGGACTAGCGGGACCGAGCAGTACTTC.

The chain links TRBV6-6 to TRBJ1-1; D is undetermined. V was clipped by 7 bases and J by 4 bases, with 7 bases between them. This CDR3 comprises 11 residues. The V gene's germline CDR1 is MNHNY and CDR2 SVGAGI (reference sequence). CDR3 in DNA: TGTGCCAGCATCGGCGGCACTGAAGCTTTCTTT. Its protein is CASIGGTEAFF.

CDR3 protein: CASSSGTGTFSSHSPLHF. CDR3 sequence (DNA): TGCGCCAGCAGCTCCGGGACAGGGACCTTTTCTTCTCATTCACCCCTCCACTTT. The rearrangement joins TRBV5-1 to TRBJ1-6; TRBD1 agrees at 9 bases. The CDR3 contains 18 residues. The V and J ends lost 3 bases and 8 bases, in that order; junction bases with no gene match: 15. Germline-derived CDR1 and CDR2 are SGHRS and YFSETQ.

The chain carries TRBV19 and TRBJ1-2; 8 bases match TRBD1. V lost 6 bases and J lost 6; bases outside the gene matches: 9. Germline V gene sequence: CDR1 LNHDA, CDR2 SQIVND (reference sequence). This CDR3 region has 14 residues. The CDR3 bases are TGTGCCAGTAGCTCGGACAGGGTACGAAATGGCTACACCTTC. Translating it yields CASSSDRVRNGYTF.